This TCR beta chain stems from a study of beta chain features in type 1 diabetes. Broader study findings: A pattern of fewer insertions and more deletions at VDJ junctions was seen in type 1 diabetes patients. When Type 1 diabetes patients were examined, their TCRB CDR3s proved moderately but significantly shorter in all four CD4+ subsets.

As regards this clone: The target antigen is unknown.

Isolated RNA was reverse transcribed in full, so expressed TCRB transcripts were sequenced. Clones were read by immunoSEQ multiplex PCR, and TCRdb kept only the in-frame ones, dropping some. The sample includes approximately 340,000 clones, around 15% of them seen just once. The CDR3 totals 12 residues. Trimming removed 4 bases at V and 4 bases at J, with 7 bases between. The germline V gene encodes CDR1 MNHEY and CDR2 SVGAGI. In all sorted populations, purity surpassed 95%. This sequence originates from a woman under 30 in good health. This sequence joins TRBV6-5 and TRBJ1-2, with D perhaps matching TRBD1 (5 bases). The sequencing sample was made of naive CD4+ T cells from blood. As DNA, the CDR3 is TGTGCCAGCAGTTCAGGGATCTATGGCTACACCTTC. Translating it yields CASSSGIYGYTF.